Sequencing of this T cell receptor (beta chain) was carried out in a study of T cell changes during pregnancy in multiple sclerosis. V shed 4 bases and J 0 bases; nucleotides not matched to a gene: 4. CDR3 length: 15 residues. Germline CDR1 and CDR2: SGHRS and YFSETQ. Libraries were prepared by immunoSEQ multiplex PCR; TCRdb keeps only in-frame clonotypes and omits some of them. This sample has 50,000 or so clones, with over 85% found just once. The specimen was CD4+ T cells from peripheral blood mononuclear cells, collected before pregnancy. The receptor's source is a female donor with multiple sclerosis, enrolled in a pregnancy study. This chain joins TRBV5-1 and TRBJ2-3, with 8 bases aligning to TRBD1. CDR3 sequence reads: CASSGQGASTDTQYF. The CDR3 nucleotides read TGCGCCAGCAGCGGGCAGGGGGCTAGCACAGATACGCAGTATTTT. Variable domain in full (rest from reference TRBV5-1 and TRBJ2-3): KAGVTQTPRYLIKTRGQQVTLSCSPISGHRSVSWYQQTPGQGLQFLFEYFSETQRNKGNFPGRFSGRQFSNSRSEMNVSTLELGDSALYLCASSGQGASTDTQYFGPGTRLTVL.